The clone carrying this TCR beta chain was recorded at least ten times. Its specificity is not known. The CDR3 contains 14 residues. Germline assignment: CDR1 SGHAT and CDR2 FQNNGV. Trimming removed 4 bases at V and 13 bases at J, with 17 bases between. In TCRdb, the reads were re-called with MiXCR into one record per CDR3 protein. The table includes 200,000 to 300,000 distinct CDR3 sequences, roughly an eighth detected once. The source of the sample is a study of T cell repertoires in cytomegalovirus infection. Across the study: Public TCR beta signatures indicated both CMV infection and matching HLA type. Points from the study as a whole: Frequencies of public TCR beta families were cumulated, and this identified carriers of CMV plus the relevant HLA. HLA-C-restricted, CMV-specific TCR beta clonotypes were dominant ex vivo.

The chain joins TRBV11-2 to TRBJ1-6; D gene ambiguous. This sequence originates from a human donor in good health (CMV status not recorded). Some clones in this sample may be carry-over from other donors' samples. Sequencing was performed on PBMCs. Here the CDR3 reads CASSWTRQVLPLHF. CDR3 coding DNA: TGTGCCAGCAGCTGGACTCGCCAAGTTCTTCCCCTCCACTTT.